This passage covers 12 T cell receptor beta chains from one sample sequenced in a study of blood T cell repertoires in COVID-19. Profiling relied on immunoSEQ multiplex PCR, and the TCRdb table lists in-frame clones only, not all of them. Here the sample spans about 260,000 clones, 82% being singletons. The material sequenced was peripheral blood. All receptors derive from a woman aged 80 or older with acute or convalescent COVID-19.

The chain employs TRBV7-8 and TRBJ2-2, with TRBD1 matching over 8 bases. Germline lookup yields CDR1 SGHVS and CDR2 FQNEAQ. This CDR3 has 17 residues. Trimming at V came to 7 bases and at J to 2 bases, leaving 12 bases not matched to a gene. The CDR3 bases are TGTGCCAGCACTCTAGCCAGGACAGGGTTAAACACCGGGGAGCTGTTTTTT. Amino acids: CASTLARTGLNTGELFF. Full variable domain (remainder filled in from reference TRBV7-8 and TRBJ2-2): GAGVSQSPRYKVAKRGQDVALRCDPISGHVSLFWYQQALGQGPEFLTYFQNEAQLDKSGLPSDRFFAERPEGSVSTLKIQRTQQEDSAVYLCASTLARTGLNTGELFFGEGSRLTVL.

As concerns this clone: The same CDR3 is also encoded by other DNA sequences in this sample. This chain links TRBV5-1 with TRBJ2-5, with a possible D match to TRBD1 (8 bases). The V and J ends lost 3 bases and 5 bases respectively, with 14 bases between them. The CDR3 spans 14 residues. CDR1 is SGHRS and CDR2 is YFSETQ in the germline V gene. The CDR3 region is CASSSGQGGETQYF. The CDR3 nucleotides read TGCGCCAGCAGCTCTGGACAGGGAGGGGAGACCCAGTACTTC.

The CDR3 protein is CASREWSSGYTF. As DNA, the CDR3 is TGTGCCAGCAGAGAGTGGAGTTCCGGCTACACCTTC. The gene calls are TRBV6-5 and TRBJ1-2; no clear D. CDR3 length: 12 residues. Germline CDR1 is MNHEY and CDR2 is SVGAGI. Trimming took 6 bases from V and 8 from J, leaving 13 bases between them.

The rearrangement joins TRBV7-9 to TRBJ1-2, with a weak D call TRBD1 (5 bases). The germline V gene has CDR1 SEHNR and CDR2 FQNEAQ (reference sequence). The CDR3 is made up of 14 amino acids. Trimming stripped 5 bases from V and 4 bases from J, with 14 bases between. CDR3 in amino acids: CASSPSGGGYGYTF. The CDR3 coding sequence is TGTGCCAGCAGCCCATCCGGGGGGGGCTATGGCTACACCTTC.

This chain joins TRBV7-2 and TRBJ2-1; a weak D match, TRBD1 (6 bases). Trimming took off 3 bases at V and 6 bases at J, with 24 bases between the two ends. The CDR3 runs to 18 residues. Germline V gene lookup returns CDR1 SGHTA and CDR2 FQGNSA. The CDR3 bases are TGTGCCAGCAGCTTGGCGCAAGGGGGTACGTCTGGGGGCAATGAGCAGTTCTTC. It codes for CASSLAQGGTSGGNEQFF. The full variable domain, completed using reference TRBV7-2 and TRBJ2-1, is GAGVSQSPSNKVTEKGKDVELRCDPISGHTALYWYRQSLGQGLEFLIYFQGNSAPDKSGLPSDRFSAERTGGSVSTLTIQRTQQEDSAVYLCASSLAQGGTSGGNEQFFGPGTRLTVL.

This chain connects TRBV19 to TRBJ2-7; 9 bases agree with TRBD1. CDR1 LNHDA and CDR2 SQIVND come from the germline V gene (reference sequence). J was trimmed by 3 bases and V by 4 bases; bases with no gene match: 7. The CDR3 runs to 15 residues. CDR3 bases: TGTGCCAGTAGTAACCCGGGACAGGGAATCTACGAGCAGTACTTC. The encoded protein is CASSNPGQGIYEQYF.

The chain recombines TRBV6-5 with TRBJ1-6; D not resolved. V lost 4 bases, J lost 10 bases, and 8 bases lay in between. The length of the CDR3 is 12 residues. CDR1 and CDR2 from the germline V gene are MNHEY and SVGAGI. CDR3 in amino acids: CASSFPVSPLHF. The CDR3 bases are TGTGCCAGCAGTTTCCCGGTATCACCCCTCCACTTT.

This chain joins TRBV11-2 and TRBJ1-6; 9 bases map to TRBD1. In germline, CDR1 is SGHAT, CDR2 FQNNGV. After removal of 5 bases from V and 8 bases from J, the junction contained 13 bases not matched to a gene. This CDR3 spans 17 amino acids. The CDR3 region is CASSARIPGQGYSPLHF. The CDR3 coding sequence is TGTGCCAGCAGCGCTAGGATACCGGGACAGGGATATTCACCCCTCCACTTT.

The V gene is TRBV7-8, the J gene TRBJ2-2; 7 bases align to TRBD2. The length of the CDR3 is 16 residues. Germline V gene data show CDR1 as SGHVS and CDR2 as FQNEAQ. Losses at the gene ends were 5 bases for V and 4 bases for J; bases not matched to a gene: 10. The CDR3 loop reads CASSGAGAPFTGELFF. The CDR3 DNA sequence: TGTGCCAGCAGCGGTGCGGGAGCGCCGTTCACCGGGGAGCTGTTTTTT.

This CDR3 reads CASSLGQGESPLHF. CDR3 nucleotide sequence: TGCGCCAGCAGCTTGGGGCAGGGGGAATCACCCCTCCACTTT. The V and J genes are TRBV5-1 and TRBJ1-6; 7 bases are shared with TRBD1. V was clipped by 0 bases and J by 10 bases; unmatched bases: 4. This CDR3 has 14 residues. Germline V gene data show CDR1 as SGHRS and CDR2 as YFSETQ.

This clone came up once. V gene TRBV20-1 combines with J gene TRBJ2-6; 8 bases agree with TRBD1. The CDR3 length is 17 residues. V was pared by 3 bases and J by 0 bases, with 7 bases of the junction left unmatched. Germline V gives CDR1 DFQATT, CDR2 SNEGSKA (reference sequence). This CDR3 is CSASRGQAFSGANVLTF. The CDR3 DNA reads TGCAGTGCTAGTCGGGGACAGGCCTTCTCTGGGGCCAACGTCCTGACTTTC.

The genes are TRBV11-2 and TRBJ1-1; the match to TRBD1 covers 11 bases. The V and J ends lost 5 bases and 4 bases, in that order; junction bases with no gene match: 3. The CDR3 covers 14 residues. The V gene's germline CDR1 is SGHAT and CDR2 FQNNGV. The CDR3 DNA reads TGTGCCAGCAGCCCGGGACAGGGGGTCACTGAAGCTTTCTTT. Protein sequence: CASSPGQGVTEAFF.